The next 30 T cell receptor beta chains were all read from a single sample in a study of identical twins. TCRdb analysed the 5' RACE reads with MiXCR anew, one entry per CDR3 protein. Of 700,000 or so distinct CDR3 sequences in the sample, 8% to 9% were seen once. The same data also went into a second study, on yellow fever vaccine responses in identical twins.

The sample consisted of PBMCs. Source of these receptors: a woman younger than 35 in good health.

This chain uses TRBV6-2 or TRBV6-3 with TRBJ2-3; 14 bases line up with TRBD2. V lost 6 bases and J lost 2; bases outside the gene matches: 7. Germline CDR1 and CDR2: MNHEY and SVGEGT. This CDR3 contains 17 residues. The CDR3, as DNA: TGTGCCAGCAGACCCGGACTAGCGGGAGGACCCACAGATACGCAGTATTTT. Protein product: CASRPGLAGGPTDTQYF.

The chain carries TRBV5-5 and TRBJ1-4; 8 nucleotides align to TRBD1. Germline-derived CDR1 and CDR2 are SGHKS and YYEKEE (reference sequence). This CDR3 has 14 residues. With 1 base clipped from V and 8 bases from J, the junction kept 4 bases outside the gene matches. In DNA form, the CDR3 reads TGTGCCAGCAGCTTGATCACAGGGGGAGAAAAACTGTTTTTT. This codes for CASSLITGGEKLFF.

This clonotype was counted many times. The CDR3 DNA follows: TGTGCCAGCAGTTATGTGGGGTCCGGGGAGCTGTTTTTT. This translates into CASSYVGSGELFF. The chain recombines TRBV6-5 with TRBJ2-2; no clear D. This CDR3 has 13 residues. V lost 3 bases and J 6 bases, leaving 8 bases between the germline ends. The germline gives CDR1 MNHEY, CDR2 SVGAGI.

The chain recombines TRBV20-1 with TRBJ1-2, with 7 bases lining up with TRBD1. Germline V gene data show CDR1 as DFQATT and CDR2 as SNEGSKA (reference sequence). V trimming: 7 bases; J trimming: 8 bases; junction bases outside the gene matches: 16. The CDR3 length is 14 residues. Written as DNA, the CDR3 is TGCAGTGTTCGCAAGCATTACGGACAGGCCGGCTACACCTTC. Encoded protein: CSVRKHYGQAGYTF.

This clonotype was counted at least ten times. The chain carries TRBV29-1 and TRBJ2-1; D is ambiguous. Trimming pared 7 bases from V and 0 bases from J, leaving 16 bases between. Germline CDR1 SQVTM, CDR2 ANQGSEA. CDR3 size: 15 residues. The CDR3 nucleotides read TGCAGCGCCGTTTTAGGAGCGTCCTCCTACAATGAGCAGTTCTTC. Amino acids: CSAVLGASSYNEQFF.

This clonotype was detected only a few times. The chain carries TRBV4-3 and TRBJ2-1, with 10 bases matching TRBD2. This CDR3 spans 15 amino acids. J gave up 10 bases and V 0 bases, and 6 bases lay outside the gene matches. Germline V gene sequence: CDR1 LGHNA, CDR2 YSLEER. CDR3 sequence reads: CASSQDGLAGVEQFF. As DNA, the CDR3 is TGCGCCAGCAGCCAAGATGGGCTAGCGGGAGTAGAGCAGTTCTTC.

V is TRBV5-4 and J is TRBJ2-1; possibly TRBD2 for D (6 bases). Germline lookup yields CDR1 SGHNT and CDR2 YYREEE (reference sequence). Trimming shortened V by 4 bases and J by 5 bases, and 16 bases separated the two germline ends. The CDR3 spans 15 residues. CDR3 nucleotides: TGTGCCAGCAGCCTGATAGGCCGGGAGAACAATGAGCAGTTCTTC. Translated: CASSLIGRENNEQFF.

The sample holds a few counts of this clonotype. The chain combines TRBV11-2 with TRBJ2-7, with no clear D. Per the germline V gene, CDR1 is SGHAT and CDR2 is FQNNGV. Trimming cost V 6 bases and J 7 bases, with 16 bases left between them. CDR3 length: 13 residues. The CDR3 loop is CASRDGIPLEQYF. The CDR3 nucleotides are TGTGCCAGCAGAGACGGAATTCCTTTAGAGCAGTACTTC.

This chain joins TRBV6-5 and TRBJ1-6, with D uncertain. The CDR3 is 14 amino acids. Germline values: CDR1 MNHEY, CDR2 SVGAGI. The germline V and J ends were trimmed by 0 bases and 10 bases, with 10 bases remaining between them. The CDR3 is CASSYSEEGSPLHF. CDR3 nucleotides: TGTGCCAGCAGTTACTCGGAGGAGGGCTCACCCCTCCACTTT.

The chain recombines TRBV6-5 with TRBJ2-1; D is ambiguous. The CDR3 length is 15 residues. The V end was cut by 2 bases, the J end by 2 bases, with 10 bases between. CDR1 and CDR2 from the germline V gene are MNHEY and SVGAGI. The CDR3 DNA is TGTGCCAGCAGTTACCACTGGGAAACCTACAATGAGCAGTTCTTC. This sequence encodes CASSYHWETYNEQFF.

The chain is built from TRBV28 and TRBJ2-7; 11 nucleotides line up with TRBD2. CDR3 size: 12 residues. The J segment lost 7 bases and the V segment lost 6 bases, leaving 2 bases of the junction unmatched. Germline assignment: CDR1 MDHEN and CDR2 SYDVKM. CDR3 nucleotide sequence: TGTGCCAGCAGACTAGCGGGAGTTGAGCAGTACTTC. Encoded protein: CASRLAGVEQYF.

This clonotype was picked up many times. This chain uses TRBV30 with TRBJ2-2; unclear D gene. Germline lookup yields CDR1 GTSNPN and CDR2 SVGIG (reference sequence). The CDR3 runs 13 residues. Trimming shortened V by 1 base and J by 2 bases, and 5 bases separated the two germline ends. CDR3 loop: CAWSALNTGELFF. CDR3 sequence (DNA): TGTGCCTGGAGTGCTCTTAACACCGGGGAGCTGTTTTTT.

This clonotype was detected many times. The DNA of the CDR3 is TGTGCCACCAGTGATAGACAGGGGCTTTCGCCCCAGCATTTT. This sequence encodes CATSDRQGLSPQHF. The chain links TRBV24-1 to TRBJ1-5, with 8 bases matching TRBD1. Germline V gene sequence: CDR1 KGHDR, CDR2 SFDVKD. The CDR3 consists of 14 residues. V lost 3 bases and J lost 9; bases outside the gene matches: 6.

This clonotype was observed many times. The chain carries TRBV6-2 or TRBV6-3 and TRBJ2-6, with D unresolved. CDR3 length: 11 residues. Trimming shortened V by 7 bases and J by 2 bases, and 0 bases separated the two germline ends. CDR1 is MNHEY, CDR2 SVGEGT, per germline. Written as DNA, the CDR3 is TGTGCCAGCACTGGGGCCAACGTCCTGACTTTC. Translated, it gives CASTGANVLTF.

The rearrangement uses TRBV2 and TRBJ2-7, with D maybe TRBD1 (5 bases). The V end lost 0 bases, the J end lost 0 bases, and 9 bases lay between the germline ends. This CDR3 spans 15 amino acids. Per the germline V gene, CDR1 is SNHLY and CDR2 is FYNNEI. The CDR3 bases are TGTGCCAGCAGTGAAGCCGACAGTAGCTCCTACGAGCAGTACTTC. Its translation is CASSEADSSSYEQYF.

This clonotype has at least ten counts. The CDR3 DNA sequence: TGTGCCAGCACTAGACAGGGTCGCACAGATACGCAGTATTTT. Translated: CASTRQGRTDTQYF. The chain links TRBV6-1 to TRBJ2-3, with TRBD1 matching over 7 bases. Germline CDR1 and CDR2: MNHNS and SASEGT. CDR3 length equals 14 residues. The V segment lost 7 bases and the J segment 1 base; nucleotides outside the gene matches: 5.

The chain is built from TRBV12-3 or TRBV12-4 and TRBJ1-5; a possible D gene is TRBD1 (6 bases). V shed 6 bases and J shed 5 bases, with 17 bases lying between them. CDR3 size: 15 residues. For the CDR3, the DNA is TGTGCCAGCAGCGGAAACAGGGTAGGTGATCAGCCCCAGCATTTT. This sequence encodes CASSGNRVGDQPQHF.

The chain links TRBV11-2 to TRBJ1-1; possibly TRBD1 for D (5 bases). Between the trimmed V and J ends, which lost 3 bases and 12 bases, there was a span of 14 bases. The CDR3 runs 12 residues. Germline CDR1 reads SGHAT; CDR2 reads FQNNGV. The CDR3 bases are TGTGCCAGCAGCTTCTTGCAGGGTAGGCCTTTCTTT. It codes for CASSFLQGRPFF.

This clonotype appeared a few times. This chain joins TRBV29-1 and TRBJ2-1; possible D gene TRBD2, 5 bases. The V end lost 7 bases, the J end lost 5 bases, and 18 bases lay between the germline ends. Germline assignment: CDR1 SQVTM and CDR2 ANQGSEA. The CDR3 spans 14 residues. The CDR3 here is CSALEAFKNNEQFF. Written as DNA, the CDR3 is TGCAGCGCCCTGGAGGCGTTTAAAAACAATGAGCAGTTCTTC.

This clonotype showed up just a few times. The rearrangement links TRBV3-1 to TRBJ2-2; 7 nucleotides agree with TRBD2. CDR3 size: 15 residues. The V gene's germline CDR1 is LGHDT and CDR2 YNNKEL (reference sequence). Trimming took 4 bases from V and 8 from J; bases not matched to a gene: 10. Here the CDR3 reads CASSPGGGTSGELFF. CDR3 coding DNA: TGTGCCAGCAGCCCTGGCGGGGGTACATCTGGGGAGCTGTTTTTT.

This rearrangement joins TRBV11-2 to TRBJ1-2, with D unresolved. The V and J ends lost 5 bases and 4 bases respectively, with 11 bases between them. Germline assignment: CDR1 SGHAT and CDR2 FQNNGV. CDR3 length: 13 residues. CDR3: CASSRGLFYGYTF. In DNA, the CDR3 is TGTGCCAGCAGCCGCGGACTATTCTATGGCTACACCTTC.

This clonotype came up many times. The chain carries TRBV29-1 and TRBJ2-7; D tentatively fits TRBD1 or TRBD2 (5 bases each). Germline V gene data show CDR1 as SQVTM and CDR2 as ANQGSEA. This CDR3 spans 14 amino acids. V was pared by 3 bases and J by 2 bases, with 14 bases between. The CDR3 sequence: CSVDKGTTPYEQYF. In DNA form, the CDR3 reads TGCAGCGTTGATAAGGGGACGACTCCCTACGAGCAGTACTTC.

This chain links TRBV7-9 with TRBJ2-5, with D uncertain. This CDR3 is 12 amino acids long. Trimming shortened V by 5 bases and J by 2 bases, and 6 bases separated the two germline ends. CDR1 is SEHNR, CDR2 FQNEAQ, per germline (reference sequence). CDR3 loop: CASSLKQETQYF. As DNA, the CDR3 is TGTGCCAGCAGCCTTAAACAAGAGACCCAGTACTTC.

The rearrangement uses TRBV29-1 and TRBJ2-5, with 13 positions matching TRBD2. The CDR3 loop spans 17 amino acids. Trimming at V came to 4 bases and at J to 4 bases, leaving 12 bases not matched to a gene. Looked up from germline, CDR1 is SQVTM and CDR2 is ANQGSEA. CDR3: CSVVAGLAGEVVETQYF. The DNA for the CDR3 is TGCAGCGTTGTCGCAGGACTAGCGGGAGAGGTAGTAGAGACCCAGTACTTC.

This chain uses TRBV12-3 or TRBV12-4 with TRBJ1-1, with D maybe TRBD1 (5 bases). V lost 3 bases, J lost 0 bases, and 14 bases lay in between. CDR3 length equals 16 residues. The CDR3: CASSFLSWGMNTEAFF. CDR3 DNA sequence: TGTGCCAGCAGTTTTCTATCGTGGGGCATGAACACTGAAGCTTTCTTT.

This clonotype was seen a few times. This sequence may be a read error, since a much larger clone differs from it by one base. The chain recombines TRBV6-1 with TRBJ2-3, with TRBD2 matching 7 bases. The V gene's germline CDR1 is MNHNS and CDR2 SASEGT. CDR3 length: 14 residues. V trimming: 5 bases; J trimming: 0 bases; junction bases outside the gene matches: 2. In nucleotides, the CDR3 is TGTGCCAGCAGTATTAGCGGGAGCACAGATACGCAGTATTTT. Residues: CASSISGSTDTQYF.

This clonotype was detected ten times or more. This rearrangement joins TRBV27 to TRBJ1-6, with a possible D match to TRBD1 (5 bases). This CDR3 has 13 residues. V shed 2 bases and J shed 6 bases, with 5 bases lying between them. CDR1 MNHEY and CDR2 SMNVEV come from the germline V gene (reference sequence). This CDR3 reads CASSLQGNSPLHF. The DNA of the CDR3 is TGTGCCAGCAGTTTACAGGGTAATTCACCCCTCCACTTT.

The V call is TRBV5-1, the J call TRBJ2-7; 8 nucleotides align to TRBD1. V shed 4 bases and J 3 bases; nucleotides not matched to a gene: 3. Germline V gene lookup returns CDR1 SGHRS and CDR2 YFSETQ. CDR3 size: 13 residues. The CDR3 region has the DNA TGCGCCAGCAGCCGGGACAGGTACTACGAGCAGTACTTC. It codes for CASSRDRYYEQYF. The whole variable domain, remainder taken from reference TRBV5-1 and TRBJ2-7, is KAGVTQTPRYLIKTRGQQVTLSCSPISGHRSVSWYQQTPGQGLQFLFEYFSETQRNKGNFPGRFSGRQFSNSRSEMNVSTLELGDSALYLCASSRDRYYEQYFGPGTRLTVT.

In this sample, this clonotype turned up many times. In DNA, the CDR3 is TGTGCCAGCAGATCTCATGGGACACACACAGATACGCAGTATTTT. This gives the protein CASRSHGTHTDTQYF. The rearrangement joins TRBV6-2 or TRBV6-3 to TRBJ2-3; the D gene is possibly TRBD1 (6 bases). This CDR3 has 15 residues. V shed 6 bases and J shed 2 bases, with 15 bases lying between them. CDR1 is MNHEY and CDR2 is SVGEGT in the germline V gene.

The genes are TRBV4-3 and TRBJ2-1; perhaps TRBD1 as D (5 bases). Germline loops: CDR1 LGHNA, CDR2 YSLEER. This CDR3 is 19 amino acids long. V dropped 0 bases and J dropped 7 bases, with 25 bases sitting between them. DNA of the CDR3: TGCGCCAGCAGCCAAGAACGAAGCTACTGGGGCACAATGGGGAATGAGCAGTTCTTC. It encodes CASSQERSYWGTMGNEQFF.